This TCR beta chain was documented in a study of blood T cells in healthy people across ages. General observations from the study: A strong correlation was found between TCR beta diversity and the percentage of naive T cells.

As concerns this clonotype: Its antigen is currently unknown. The germline gene is not matched at one end of the junction; a read error may be the cause.

A second PCR of about 6 to 11 cycles used a sample-barcoded 5' primer and a J-beta primer mix. From each sample, at least 2.5 million paired-end reads containing CDR3 were obtained. Each CDR3 protein is one row after TCRdb ran MiXCR on the 5' RACE reads. The data hold 630,000 or so distinct CDR3 sequences, with 32% observed a single time. This CDR3 spans 14 amino acids. The germline CDR1 and CDR2 sequences are SGHRS and YFSETQ. The sequenced sample was blood. The genes are TRBV5-1 and TRBJ2-3; D is ambiguous. This clonotype was obtained from a woman over 75 in good health. CDR3 DNA: TGCGCCAGCAACTTGGGTGGGGTAGCAGATACGCAGTATTTT. This encodes CASNLGGVADTQYF.